A selection of T cell receptor beta chains follows, all from one sample in a study of cytomegalovirus exposure and HLA in healthy donors. Profiled with immunoSEQ multiplex PCR; TCRdb holds only in-frame clones, not every one. This table has about 130,000 clones, about three quarters appearing once. Sequencing was carried out using PBMCs. The receptors originated from a woman aged 40 to 50 in good health and CMV-seronegative. Both conserved end residues are trimmed from each CDR3.

TRBV28	TRBJ2-7	10	ASSFIFYEQY
TRBV4-2	TRBJ2-2	16	ASSRPRTGTANTGELF
TRBV5-4	TRBJ2-2	14	ASSDGDRGRSGELF
TRBV9	TRBJ2-3	13	ASSDDREDPDTQY
TRBV7-2	TRBJ2-5	12	ASSLAGGGETQY
TRBV6-1	TRBJ1-6	13	AIPNRDMGSSPLH
TRBV27	TRBJ2-5	14	ASSSSGGANGETQY
TRBV2	TRBJ2-5	12	ASSEVPGGETQY
TRBV7-9	TRBJ1-1	12	ASSLSRGNTEAF
TRBV6-5	TRBJ2-5	13	ASSQLAGGAETQY
TRBV5-7	TRBJ2-1	14	ASSPPGTSRKDEQF
TRBV11-1	NA	10	ASSLKSYEQY
TRBV5-6	TRBJ2-3	12	ASSLGTSTDTQY
TRBV27	TRBJ2-3	13	ASSLGQGNTDTQY
TRBV19	TRBJ1-5	10	ASRFGNQPQH
TRBV7-9	TRBJ2-1	15	ASSPVKGGGPYNEQF
TRBV2	TRBJ2-1	9	ASSPLGGQF
TRBV11-2	TRBJ1-4	14	ASSPPAAAGNEKLF
TRBV6-5	TRBJ2-3	12	ASSYHRPTDTQY
TRBV28	TRBJ1-2	16	ASSLTRDRGRLSFGYT
TRBV6-6	TRBJ2-5	12	ASSTFGGAKTQY
TRBV7-8	TRBJ2-7	13	ASSLDGGGPYEQY
TRBV6-1	TRBJ1-5	13	ASSRQGAIEQPQH
TRBV5-4	TRBJ1-1	12	ASSSEMPRKGAF
TRBV7-9	TRBJ2-7	13	ASSTGQVVSYEQY
TRBV1	TRBJ2-5	13	TSSHEREDQETQY
TRBV30	TRBJ2-1	10	AWIRTVHEQF
TRBV28	TRBJ1-1	11	ASSLSRGTEAF
TRBV5-4	TRBJ2-2	12	ASSLHGVAGELF
TRBV5-1	TRBJ2-1	14	ASSLAWGLAGNEQF
TRBV28	TRBJ2-5	14	ASSLVPGQGSETQY
TRBV11-3	TRBJ2-6	15	ASSLDHSTPGANGLT
TRBV7-9	TRBJ2-5	11	ASSLATGETQY
TRBV28	TRBJ2-1	14	ASSFSTGSGWNEQF
TRBV5-1	TRBJ2-7	12	ASSPGTLGYEQY
TRBV7-3	TRBJ2-7	12	ASSFGGRSYEQY
TRBV2	TRBJ1-5	12	ASMGGGLNQPQH
TRBV2	TRBJ2-7	13	ASRVRDTTPYEQY
TRBV5-1	NA	14	ASSLAPSAQSYEQY
TRBV18	TRBJ1-5	15	ASSLMRDRGSNQPQH
TRBV11-2	TRBJ2-3	16	ASSLGTSSLQGADTQY
TRBV2	TRBJ2-7	13	ASSEGSGRFWEQY
TRBV27	TRBJ2-7	12	ASRYGQDSYEQY
TRBV11-2	TRBJ1-3	11	ASTPSSGNTIY
TRBV5-1	TRBJ1-1	14	ASSTPGQGWNTEAF
TRBV7-9	TRBJ2-7	15	ASSLLAGGVSSYEQY
TRBV7-3	TRBJ1-2	12	ASSPSQGGYGYT
TRBV6-1	TRBJ1-1	10	ASSGRGTEAF
TRBV11-3	TRBJ2-1	14	ASSRPGQGAGNEQF